The rows below give T cell receptor beta chains drawn from one sample of a study of T cells in Graves' hyperthyroidism and ophthalmopathy. One entry per CDR3 protein results from TCRdb running MiXCR on the multiplex PCR reads. Here the sample spans around 700,000 distinct CDR3 sequences, under 20% being singletons. What was sequenced was blood. The receptors stem from a woman between 50 and 59 years old with Graves' hyperthyroidism that later progressed to Graves' ophthalmopathy. CDR3s include the opening cysteine and the closing phenylalanine or tryptophan. Fields, in order: J gene, D gene, clone size, V gene, CDR3 DNA, CDR3 protein. D genes are given only for firm matches. A clone size is listed for some rows: how often the clone was seen (once, few, many), or a class if it is expanded.

J: TRBJ1-2; D: -; size: many; V: TRBV30; DNA: TGTGCCTGGAGGGTAAACAGCGCTAACTATGGCTACACCTTC; CDR3: CAWRVNSANYGYTF
J: TRBJ2-1; D: TRBD2; size: -; V: TRBV9; DNA: TGTGCCAGCAGCGTAGGTTGGGGGGGTTTTAATGAGCAGTTCTTC; CDR3: CASSVGWGGFNEQFF
J: TRBJ2-2; D: TRBD1; size: many; V: TRBV12-3/TRBV12-4; DNA: TGTGCCAGCAGTGAGACCACAGGGGGCAGCACCGGGGAGCTGTTTTTT; CDR3: CASSETTGGSTGELFF
J: TRBJ1-4; D: -; size: few; V: TRBV7-9; DNA: TGTGCCAGCAGCTTAAAGGGGAATGAAAAACTGTTTTTT; CDR3: CASSLKGNEKLFF
J: TRBJ1-4; D: -; size: few; V: TRBV5-1; DNA: TGCGCCAGCAGCTGGGGGTCGGGGAAACTGTTTTTT; CDR3: CASSWGSGKLFF
J: TRBJ1-1; D: TRBD1; size: -; V: TRBV20-1; DNA: TGCAGTGCTGGGGACAGGGGGCAAGTGAACACTGAAGCTTTCTTT; CDR3: CSAGDRGQVNTEAFF
J: TRBJ2-7; D: TRBD1; size: many; V: TRBV7-9; DNA: TGTGCCAGCAGCTCTCCGGGACAGGGACTGGGCGAGCAGTACTTC; CDR3: CASSSPGQGLGEQYF
J: TRBJ2-6; D: -; size: -; V: TRBV12-3/TRBV12-4; DNA: TGTGCCAGCACTTTCGTTATTGGCTCTGGGGCCAACGTCCTGACTTTC; CDR3: CASTFVIGSGANVLTF
J: TRBJ2-3; D: -; size: few; V: TRBV3-1; DNA: TGTGCCAGCAGCCAAGACTGGGACGGCACAGATACGCAGTATTTT; CDR3: CASSQDWDGTDTQYF
J: TRBJ1-4; D: -; size: once; V: TRBV25-1; DNA: TGTGCCAGCAGTCTTCCAGGGTCTCGTGAAAAACTGTTTTTT; CDR3: CASSLPGSREKLFF
J: TRBJ1-5; D: -; size: -; V: TRBV20-1; DNA: TGCAGTGCTAGGGGGCCGACTCGGACGATTAGCAATCAGCCCCAGCATTTT; CDR3: CSARGPTRTISNQPQHF
J: TRBJ2-7; D: TRBD1; size: many; V: TRBV5-1; DNA: TGCGCCAGCAGCTCCGGGACAGGGTTTGACGAGCAGTACTTC; CDR3: CASSSGTGFDEQYF
J: TRBJ2-1; D: -; size: many; V: TRBV11-2; DNA: TGTGCCAGCAGCTTCCCCAAGGTTTTCAATGAGCAGTTCTTC; CDR3: CASSFPKVFNEQFF
J: TRBJ2-1; D: TRBD1; size: many; V: TRBV5-1; DNA: TGCGCCAGCAGCTTGGCAGGGGGCAATTATGATGAGCAGTTCTTC; CDR3: CASSLAGGNYDEQFF
J: TRBJ1-3; D: -; size: -; V: TRBV5-1; DNA: TGCGCCAGCAGCACCGGGAGTTCTGGAAACACCATATATTTT; CDR3: CASSTGSSGNTIYF
J: TRBJ1-5; D: -; size: few; V: TRBV2; DNA: TGTGCCAGCATGGTCGGGTCGAACCGTCCGCCCCAGCATTTT; CDR3: CASMVGSNRPPQHF
J: TRBJ1-2; D: -; size: many; V: TRBV5-1; DNA: TGCGCCAGCAGCTTCGAAACAGGCTTCTATGGCTACACCTTC; CDR3: CASSFETGFYGYTF
J: TRBJ2-7; D: TRBD2; size: many; V: TRBV28; DNA: TGTGCCAGCAGTTTTCTAGCGGGGATGTTCTACGAGCAGTACTTC; CDR3: CASSFLAGMFYEQYF
J: TRBJ2-1; D: TRBD2; size: -; V: TRBV5-4; DNA: TGTGCCAGCAGCTTTGAGCGGGGGCAGGGTGAGCAGTTCTTC; CDR3: CASSFERGQGEQFF
J: TRBJ2-4; D: TRBD2; size: -; V: TRBV3-1; DNA: TGTGCCAGCAGCCAAGGGACTAGCGGGGGGGCCCCCAAAAACATTCAGTACTTC; CDR3: CASSQGTSGGAPKNIQYF
J: TRBJ1-2; D: TRBD1; size: -; V: TRBV5-1; DNA: TGCGCCAGCAGCTTACCCCGGACAGGGATCGACAATGGCTACACCTTC; CDR3: CASSLPRTGIDNGYTF
J: TRBJ2-1; D: -; size: -; V: TRBV20-1; DNA: TGCAGTGCTAGAGATGGGGTCGGCAATGAGCAGTTCTTC; CDR3: CSARDGVGNEQFF
J: TRBJ2-1; D: -; size: -; V: TRBV6-2/TRBV6-3; DNA: TGTGCCAGCTCACCCCCCCGGGACGCCAACAATGAGCAGTTCTTC; CDR3: CASSPPRDANNEQFF
J: TRBJ1-2; D: TRBD1; size: once; V: TRBV29-1; DNA: TGCGGCGTCGAACCGCCAACTGGAGGGACAGGGCACTATGGCTACACCTTC; CDR3: CGVEPPTGGTGHYGYTF
J: TRBJ1-6; D: TRBD1; size: -; V: TRBV29-1; DNA: TGCAGCGGGAAGACAGGGGACGGGACCCTCCACTTT; CDR3: CSGKTGDGTLHF
J: TRBJ1-4; D: -; size: -; V: TRBV12-3/TRBV12-4; DNA: TGTGCCAGCACCCCAGACCGTAATGAAAAACTGTTTTTT; CDR3: CASTPDRNEKLFF
J: TRBJ2-5; D: TRBD1; size: many; V: TRBV18; DNA: TGTGCCAGCTCACCCGTCCCGGGACAGGGGACCCAGTACTTC; CDR3: CASSPVPGQGTQYF
J: TRBJ1-1; D: -; size: few; V: TRBV29-1; DNA: TGCAGCGTTGACAAGATGAACACTGAAGCTTTCTTT; CDR3: CSVDKMNTEAFF
J: TRBJ1-1; D: TRBD1; size: -; V: TRBV12-3/TRBV12-4; DNA: TGTGCCAGCAGTTTCGGCAGGGGGCATACTGAAGCTTTCTTT; CDR3: CASSFGRGHTEAFF
J: TRBJ1-1; D: -; size: many; V: TRBV11-3; DNA: TGTGCCAGCAGCCTCTTCGGGCCTAACACTGAAGCTTTCTTT; CDR3: CASSLFGPNTEAFF
J: TRBJ1-1; D: TRBD1; size: -; V: TRBV11-1; DNA: TGTGCCAGCAGCTCCCCGGGGGACAGGGGAAGGGTCCCTGAAGCTTTCTTT; CDR3: CASSSPGDRGRVPEAFF
J: TRBJ2-7; D: -; size: few; V: TRBV5-4; DNA: TGTGCCAGCAGCGTCAGGGGGGAAGACTACGAGCAGTACTTC; CDR3: CASSVRGEDYEQYF
J: TRBJ1-5; D: -; size: few; V: TRBV6-2/TRBV6-3; DNA: TGTGCCAGCAAGCCTTACAATCAGCCCCAGCATTTT; CDR3: CASKPYNQPQHF
J: TRBJ2-3; D: TRBD2; size: many; V: TRBV14; DNA: TGTGCCAGCAGCCAAGAAGCGGGGAACCGGGTGACGCAGTATTTT; CDR3: CASSQEAGNRVTQYF
J: TRBJ2-2; D: -; size: few; V: TRBV5-1; DNA: TGCGCCAGCAGCTTCCAGGGAATTTCGAACACCGGGGAGCTGTTTTTT; CDR3: CASSFQGISNTGELFF
J: TRBJ2-5; D: -; size: many; V: TRBV7-2; DNA: TGTGCCAGCAGCTTCAACAGGTACCAAGAGACCCAGTACTTC; CDR3: CASSFNRYQETQYF
J: TRBJ2-7; D: TRBD1; size: many; V: TRBV7-9; DNA: TGTGCCAGCAGCTTAGGACAGGGCCTTGATTACGAGCAGTACTTC; CDR3: CASSLGQGLDYEQYF
J: TRBJ2-2; D: TRBD1; size: few; V: TRBV20-1; DNA: TGCAGTGCTAGAGATTTGAGGGGGCACACCGGGGAGCTGTTTTTT; CDR3: CSARDLRGHTGELFF
J: TRBJ1-5; D: TRBD1; size: -; V: TRBV20-1; DNA: TGCAGTGCTAGAGCTCGGACAGGCCTTAGCAATCAGCCCCAGCATTTT; CDR3: CSARARTGLSNQPQHF
J: TRBJ2-2; D: TRBD1; size: -; V: TRBV29-1; DNA: TGCAGCGTTGAAGTGGGACAGGTCGGCACCGGGGAGCTGTTTTTT; CDR3: CSVEVGQVGTGELFF
J: TRBJ1-5; D: -; size: many; V: TRBV2; DNA: TGTGCCAGCAGTAGACAGACCAATCAGCCCCAGCATTTT; CDR3: CASSRQTNQPQHF
J: TRBJ2-7; D: -; size: few; V: TRBV4-1; DNA: TGCGCCAGCAGCCAAGAAGCCGGGGCCGTAGACGAGCAGTACTTC; CDR3: CASSQEAGAVDEQYF
J: TRBJ2-7; D: TRBD1; size: -; V: TRBV5-1; DNA: TGCGCCAGCAGCTCAGGACAGGGCACGAACGAGCAGTACTTC; CDR3: CASSSGQGTNEQYF
J: TRBJ1-5; D: TRBD1; size: -; V: TRBV2; DNA: TGTGCCAGCAGTTATAACCGGGACAGGATCAATCAGCCCCAGCATTTT; CDR3: CASSYNRDRINQPQHF
J: TRBJ1-4; D: -; size: many; V: TRBV18; DNA: TGTGCCAGCTCCTACAGTGGGGGAGGAGAAAAACTGTTTTTT; CDR3: CASSYSGGGEKLFF
J: TRBJ1-1; D: -; size: -; V: TRBV27; DNA: TGTGCCAGCAGCCACCTTGGGGGAGCTTTCTTT; CDR3: CASSHLGGAFF
J: TRBJ2-3; D: TRBD2; size: -; V: TRBV20-1; DNA: TGCAGTGCTTGGACTAGCGGGGGGAACACAGATACGCAGTATTTT; CDR3: CSAWTSGGNTDTQYF
J: TRBJ2-2; D: -; size: many; V: TRBV5-1; DNA: TGCGCCAGCAGCTTGGTCGGGGGCGGCACCGGGGAGCTGTTTTTT; CDR3: CASSLVGGGTGELFF
J: TRBJ1-1; D: -; size: few; V: TRBV20-1; DNA: TGCAGTGCTTTCGGGGCACCGATGAACACTGAAGCTTTCTTT; CDR3: CSAFGAPMNTEAFF
J: TRBJ2-2; D: TRBD1; size: -; V: TRBV6-5; DNA: TGTGCCAGCAGTTACTCTATTGACAGGGGCACCGGGGAGCTGTTTTTT; CDR3: CASSYSIDRGTGELFF
J: TRBJ1-2; D: TRBD1; size: many; V: TRBV7-8; DNA: TGTGCCAGCAGCTTGGGACAGGGTCCTAACTATGGCTACACCTTC; CDR3: CASSLGQGPNYGYTF
J: TRBJ1-2; D: -; size: many; V: TRBV30; DNA: TGTGCCTGGAGTGGCAGTAACTATGGCTACACCTTC; CDR3: CAWSGSNYGYTF
J: TRBJ2-3; D: -; size: -; V: TRBV2; DNA: TGTGCCACAAAACAGGGTACAGATACGCAGTATTTT; CDR3: CATKQGTDTQYF
J: TRBJ2-5; D: -; size: few; V: TRBV12-3/TRBV12-4; DNA: TGTGCCAGCAGACTTCGCCAAGAGACCCAGTACTTC; CDR3: CASRLRQETQYF
J: TRBJ2-1; D: -; size: -; V: TRBV9; DNA: TGTGCCAGCAGCGTAGGGGGAGCCTTGGGCGGTGAGCAGTTCTTC; CDR3: CASSVGGALGGEQFF
J: TRBJ2-3; D: -; size: few; V: TRBV10-3; DNA: TGTGCCATCAGTGTTTATGGACATGCAGCCACAGATACGCAGTATTTT; CDR3: CAISVYGHAATDTQYF
J: TRBJ2-3; D: -; size: few; V: TRBV15; DNA: TGTGCCACCAGCAGAGATCTTTGGCGCACAGATACGCAGTATTTT; CDR3: CATSRDLWRTDTQYF
J: TRBJ1-2; D: -; size: -; V: TRBV15; DNA: TGTGCCACCAGCAACTCGGGGTCCTATGGCTACACCTTC; CDR3: CATSNSGSYGYTF
J: TRBJ2-7; D: TRBD1; size: -; V: TRBV12-3/TRBV12-4; DNA: TGTGCCAGCAGCCCGGGACAGGTTGGGTACGAGCAGTACTTC; CDR3: CASSPGQVGYEQYF
J: TRBJ2-2; D: -; size: many; V: TRBV7-2; DNA: TGTGCCAGCAGCCCCGTGCGGGGAGCAAACACCGGGGAGCTGTTTTTT; CDR3: CASSPVRGANTGELFF